Listed here is a single TCR beta chain. Its antigen is currently unknown. The data were obtained in a study of T cell responses to AZD1222 COVID-19 vaccine. Across the whole study: Doses given second, at about 4 or about 12 weeks, were pooled.

Some clones are missing from TCRdb's copy, which holds only in-frame ones; the method was immunoSEQ multiplex PCR. Of 110,000 to 150,000 clones detected, about 92% appear once; the ten largest clones hold over 7.5%. The V end was cut by 6 bases, the J end by 6 bases, with 12 bases between. Per germline, CDR1 DFQATT and CDR2 SNEGSKA (reference sequence). This CDR3 is built from 11 residues. Broader study findings: Rises in breadth and depth of Spike-specific TCRs came after two AZD1222 doses. Researchers report vaccine-associated CD4 TCRs spanning spike, with dominance at 160-218 and 743-854.

This specimen consisted of peripheral blood, obtained on day 0 of AZD1222 vaccination. The chain is built from TRBV20-1 and TRBJ2-7; no clear D. The receptor comes from an adult in good health. CDR3 DNA sequence: TGCAGTGCCCAGGAGTTCCGCGAGCAGTACTTC. Translated: CSAQEFREQYF.